Below, 10 T cell receptor beta chains from the same sample are listed, as sequenced in a study of early stage breast cancer tumors. The assay was immunoSEQ multiplex PCR, and TCRdb's table has in-frame clones only and misses some. The data hold 30,000 or so clones, with 72% observed a single time. The sequenced sample consisted of blood. These receptors originate from a person aged 45 to 59 with breast cancer.

This sequence joins TRBV9 and TRBJ2-3; TRBD1 might be the D (6 bases). Germline-derived CDR1 and CDR2 are SGDLS and YYNGEE. The V gene lost 4 bases and the J gene lost 0 bases, with 12 bases spanning the gap. The CDR3 consists of 15 residues. The CDR3 protein is CASSSRQDSTDTQYF. The CDR3 DNA follows: TGTGCCAGCAGCTCCCGACAGGACAGCACAGATACGCAGTATTTT.

The V call is TRBV19, the J call TRBJ1-1; D might be TRBD1 (6 bases). Germline CDR1 is LNHDA and CDR2 is SQIVND (reference sequence). The germline V and J ends were trimmed by 5 bases and 6 bases, with 10 bases remaining between them. The CDR3 consists of 12 residues. The CDR3 DNA is TGTGCCAGTAGTTTGGGGGCGGCTGAAGCTTTCTTT. Translating it yields CASSLGAAEAFF.

Turning to this clone: The germline gene is not matched at one end of the junction; a read error may be the cause. The gene calls are TRBV7-7 and TRBJ2-5, with D perhaps matching TRBD2 (6 bases). Germline V gives CDR1 SSHAT, CDR2 FNYEAQ (reference sequence). CDR3 length: 13 amino acids. The CDR3 sequence is CASSPGGGETQYF. CDR3 DNA sequence: TGTGCTAGCAGTCCCGGGGGTGGGGAGACCCAGTACTTC.

In its sample, this clone ranks as medium-sized. The chain joins TRBV19 to TRBJ1-4, with TRBD1 identical over 7 bases. With V trimmed by 3 bases and J by 10 bases, 8 bases remained unmatched. Germline CDR1 and CDR2: LNHDA and SQIVND (reference sequence). This CDR3 is 14 amino acids long. The CDR3 loop reads CASSMARGGRKLFF. The CDR3 DNA sequence: TGTGCCAGTAGTATGGCCAGGGGGGGGAGAAAACTGTTTTTT.

J is TRBJ1-5 and V is TRBV6-1; D might be TRBD1 (5 bases). Germline V lookup: CDR1 MNHNS, CDR2 SASEGT. V was shortened by 7 bases and J by 4 bases, with 8 bases between the two germline ends. This CDR3 is built from 12 residues. Here the CDR3 DNA reads TGTGCCAGCAAGGACAAGAATCAGCCCCAGCATTTT. This codes for CASKDKNQPQHF.

This clone was observed a single time. The chain links TRBV28 to TRBJ1-3; D unresolved. This CDR3 is built from 14 residues. Per germline, CDR1 MDHEN and CDR2 SYDVKM. Trimming took 3 bases from V and 6 from J, leaving 12 bases between them. In nucleotides, the CDR3 is TGTGCCAGCAGTTTGGGAATCCCTCTAAACACCATATATTTT. It codes for CASSLGIPLNTIYF.

The rearrangement joins TRBV5-4 to TRBJ2-2, with D possibly being TRBD1 or TRBD2 (5 bases each). Per the germline V gene, CDR1 is SGHNT and CDR2 is YYREEE (reference sequence). V was pared by 7 bases and J by 5 bases, with 6 bases between. The CDR3 is made up of 11 amino acids. CDR3 sequence (DNA): TGTGCCAGCGGGGGTACCGGGGAGCTGTTTTTT. Its protein is CASGGTGELFF.

The chain links TRBV18 to TRBJ1-4, with 8 bases that match TRBD1. Per germline, CDR1 KGHSH and CDR2 LQKENI. Trimming took 3 bases from V and 1 from J; bases not matched to a gene: 1. There are 15 residues in the CDR3. CDR3 sequence reads: CASSPGQGTNEKLFF. The DNA for the CDR3 is TGTGCCAGCTCACCTGGACAGGGAACTAATGAAAAACTGTTTTTT.

The sample holds a few counts of this clone. The chain is built from TRBV30 and TRBJ1-5, with D possibly matching TRBD1 (5 bases). The CDR3 totals 14 residues. Germline-derived CDR1 and CDR2 are GTSNPN and SVGIG (reference sequence). Deletions cut 2 bases from V and 7 bases from J, with 15 bases between. CDR3 DNA: TGTGCCTGGAGTTCAGGTCAGGGTTTCCAGCCCCAGCATTTT. Translated, it gives CAWSSGQGFQPQHF.

A few counts support this clone. V is TRBV2 and J is TRBJ1-2; 7 nucleotides line up with TRBD1. The ends lost 6 bases at V and 2 bases at J; junction bases unmatched: 3. The CDR3 spans 13 residues. From germline, CDR1 is SNHLY and CDR2 FYNNEI. CDR3 residues: CASSRDSNYGYTF. The CDR3 nucleotides are TGTGCCAGCAGCCGGGACAGCAACTATGGCTACACCTTC.